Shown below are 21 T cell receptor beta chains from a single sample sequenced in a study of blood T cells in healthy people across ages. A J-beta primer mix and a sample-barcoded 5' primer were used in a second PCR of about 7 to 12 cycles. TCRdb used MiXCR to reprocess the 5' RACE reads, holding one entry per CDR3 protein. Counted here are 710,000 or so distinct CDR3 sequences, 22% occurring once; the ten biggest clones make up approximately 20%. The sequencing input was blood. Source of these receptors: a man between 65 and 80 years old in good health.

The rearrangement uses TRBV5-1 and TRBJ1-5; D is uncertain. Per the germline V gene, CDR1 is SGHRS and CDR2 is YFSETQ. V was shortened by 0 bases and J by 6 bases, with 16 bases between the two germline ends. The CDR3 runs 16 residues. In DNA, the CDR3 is TGCGCCAGCAGCTTGGTGGGCCCACCATCAAGTCAGCCCCAGCATTTT. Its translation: CASSLVGPPSSQPQHF.

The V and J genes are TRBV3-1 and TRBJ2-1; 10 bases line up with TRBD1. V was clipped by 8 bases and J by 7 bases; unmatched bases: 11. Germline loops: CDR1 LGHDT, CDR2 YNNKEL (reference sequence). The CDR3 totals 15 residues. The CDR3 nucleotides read TGTGCCAGCGCAAATCCCGGACAGGGGGATAATGAGCAGTTCTTC. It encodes CASANPGQGDNEQFF.

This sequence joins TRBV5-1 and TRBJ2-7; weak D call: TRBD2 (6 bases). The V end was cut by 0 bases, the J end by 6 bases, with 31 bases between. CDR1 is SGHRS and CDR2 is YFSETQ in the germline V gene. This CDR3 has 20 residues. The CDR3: CASSLGPGAGSIIFGGEQYV. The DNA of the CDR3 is TGCGCCAGCAGCTTGGGCCCGGGAGCCGGGAGCATCATATTTGGAGGCGAGCAGTACGTC.

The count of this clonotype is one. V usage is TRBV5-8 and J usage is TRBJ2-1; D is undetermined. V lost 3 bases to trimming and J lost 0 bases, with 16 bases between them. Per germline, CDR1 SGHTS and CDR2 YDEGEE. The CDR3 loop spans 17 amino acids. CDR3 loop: CASSSSRTSGSYNEQFF. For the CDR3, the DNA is TGTGCCAGCAGCTCCTCACGGACCTCGGGCTCCTACAATGAGCAGTTCTTC.

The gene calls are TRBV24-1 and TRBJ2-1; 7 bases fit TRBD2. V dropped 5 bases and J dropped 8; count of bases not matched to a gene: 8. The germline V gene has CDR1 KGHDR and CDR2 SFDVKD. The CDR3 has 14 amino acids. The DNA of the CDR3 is TGTGCCACCAGTGCCCTCGGGAGGATAGATGAGCAGTTCTTC. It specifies CATSALGRIDEQFF.

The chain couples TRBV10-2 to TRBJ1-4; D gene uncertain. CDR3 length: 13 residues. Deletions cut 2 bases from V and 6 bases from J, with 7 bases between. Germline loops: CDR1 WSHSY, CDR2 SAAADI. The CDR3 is CASSEGPYEKLFF. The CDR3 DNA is TGCGCCAGCAGTGAGGGTCCCTATGAAAAACTGTTTTTT.

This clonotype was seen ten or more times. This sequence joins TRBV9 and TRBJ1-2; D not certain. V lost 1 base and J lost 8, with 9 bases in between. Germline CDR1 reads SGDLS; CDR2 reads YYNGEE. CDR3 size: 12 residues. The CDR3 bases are TGTGCCAGCAGCGTACGGGTTGGGGGCTACACCTTC. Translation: CASSVRVGGYTF.

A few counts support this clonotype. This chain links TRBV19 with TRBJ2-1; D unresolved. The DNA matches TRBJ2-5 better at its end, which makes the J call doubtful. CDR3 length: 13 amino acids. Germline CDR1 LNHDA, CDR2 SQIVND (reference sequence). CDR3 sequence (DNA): TGTGCCAGTAGTAGGGTCCTGTGGGAGACCCAGTACTTC. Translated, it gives CASSRVLWETQYF.

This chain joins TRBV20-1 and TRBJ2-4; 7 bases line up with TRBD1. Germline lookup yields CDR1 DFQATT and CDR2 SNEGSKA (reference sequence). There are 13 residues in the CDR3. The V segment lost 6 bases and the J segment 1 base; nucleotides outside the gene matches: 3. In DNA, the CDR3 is TGCAGTGCCGACAGGGTCGCCAAAAACATTCAGTACTTC. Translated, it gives CSADRVAKNIQYF.

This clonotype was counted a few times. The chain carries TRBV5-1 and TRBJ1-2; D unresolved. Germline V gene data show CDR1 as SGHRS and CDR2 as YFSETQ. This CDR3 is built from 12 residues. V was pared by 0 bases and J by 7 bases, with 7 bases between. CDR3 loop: CASSLGTAGYTF. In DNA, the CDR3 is TGCGCCAGCAGCTTGGGAACGGCTGGCTACACCTTC.

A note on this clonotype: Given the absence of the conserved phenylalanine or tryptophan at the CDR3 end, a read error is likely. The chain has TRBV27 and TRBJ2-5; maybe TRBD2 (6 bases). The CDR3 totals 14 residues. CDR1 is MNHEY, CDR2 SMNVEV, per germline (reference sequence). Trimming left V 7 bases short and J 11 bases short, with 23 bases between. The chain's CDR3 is CASKSSLGGYGQYV. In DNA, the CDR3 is TGTGCCAGCAAGTCAAGTTTAGGAGGGTACGGGCAGTACGTC.

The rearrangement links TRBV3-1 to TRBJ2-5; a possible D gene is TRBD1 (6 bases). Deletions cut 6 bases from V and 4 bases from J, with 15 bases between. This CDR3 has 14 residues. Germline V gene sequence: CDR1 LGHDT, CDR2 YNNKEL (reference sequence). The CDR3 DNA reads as TGTGCCAGCAGTCCACCGGGACACGGAGAGACCCAGTACTTC. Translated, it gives CASSPPGHGETQYF.

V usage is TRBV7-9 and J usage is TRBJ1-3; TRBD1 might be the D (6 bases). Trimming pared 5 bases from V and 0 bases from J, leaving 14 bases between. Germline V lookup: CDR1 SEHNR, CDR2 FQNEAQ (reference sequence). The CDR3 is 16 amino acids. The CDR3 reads CASSPPGAVSGNTIYF. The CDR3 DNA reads TGTGCCAGCAGCCCTCCGGGGGCGGTCTCTGGAAACACCATATATTTT.

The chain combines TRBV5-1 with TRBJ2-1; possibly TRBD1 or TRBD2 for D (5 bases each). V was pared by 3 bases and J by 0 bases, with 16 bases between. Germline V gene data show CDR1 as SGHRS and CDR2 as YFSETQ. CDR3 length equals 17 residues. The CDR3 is CASSWGPTRTSYNEQFF. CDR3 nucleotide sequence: TGCGCCAGCAGCTGGGGACCTACCCGAACCTCCTACAATGAGCAGTTCTTC.

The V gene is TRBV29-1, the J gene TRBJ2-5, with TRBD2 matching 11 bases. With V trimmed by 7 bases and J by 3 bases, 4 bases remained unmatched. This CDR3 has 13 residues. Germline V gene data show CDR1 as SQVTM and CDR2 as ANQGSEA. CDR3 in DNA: TGCAGCGCAAAGACTAGCGGGGAAGAGACCCAGTACTTC. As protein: CSAKTSGEETQYF.

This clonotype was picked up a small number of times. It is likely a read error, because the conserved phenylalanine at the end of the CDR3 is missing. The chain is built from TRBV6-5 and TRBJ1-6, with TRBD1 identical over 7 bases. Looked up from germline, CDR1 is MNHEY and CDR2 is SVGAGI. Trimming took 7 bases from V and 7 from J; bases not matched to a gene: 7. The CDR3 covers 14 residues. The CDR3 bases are TGTGCCAGCAAGGCCGGGACAGCGAATTCACCCCTCCACCTT. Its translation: CASKAGTANSPLHL.

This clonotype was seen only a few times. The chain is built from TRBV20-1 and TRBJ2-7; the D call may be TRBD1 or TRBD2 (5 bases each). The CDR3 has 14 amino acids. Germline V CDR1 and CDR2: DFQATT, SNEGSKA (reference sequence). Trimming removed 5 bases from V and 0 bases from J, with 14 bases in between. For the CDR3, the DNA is TGCAGTGCTCATCCGGGGCTAAGCTCCTACGAGCAGTACTTC. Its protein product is CSAHPGLSSYEQYF.

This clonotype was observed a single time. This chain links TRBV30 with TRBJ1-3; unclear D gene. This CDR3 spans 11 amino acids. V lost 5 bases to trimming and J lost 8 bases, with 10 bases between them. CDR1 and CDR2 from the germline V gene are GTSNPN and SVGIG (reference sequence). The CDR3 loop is CAWWVGDTIYF. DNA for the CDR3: TGTGCCTGGTGGGTCGGAGACACCATATATTTT.

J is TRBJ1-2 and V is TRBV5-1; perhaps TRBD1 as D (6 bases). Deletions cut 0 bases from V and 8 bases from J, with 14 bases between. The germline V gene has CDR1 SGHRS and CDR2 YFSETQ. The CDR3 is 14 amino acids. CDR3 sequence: CASSLEIRGLGYTF. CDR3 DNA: TGCGCCAGCAGCTTGGAGATCCGGGGGCTCGGCTACACCTTC.

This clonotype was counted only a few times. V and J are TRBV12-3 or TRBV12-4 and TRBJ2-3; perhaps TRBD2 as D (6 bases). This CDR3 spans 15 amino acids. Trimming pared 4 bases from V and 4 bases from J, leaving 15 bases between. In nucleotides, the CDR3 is TGTGCCAGCAGTTCCGGACTATCAAGCTCAGATACGCAGTATTTT. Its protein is CASSSGLSSSDTQYF.

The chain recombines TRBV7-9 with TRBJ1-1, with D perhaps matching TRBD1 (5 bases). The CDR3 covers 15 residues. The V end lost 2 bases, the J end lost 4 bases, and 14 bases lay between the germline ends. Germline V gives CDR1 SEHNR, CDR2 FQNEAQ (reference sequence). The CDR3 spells CASSLISPGGTEAFF. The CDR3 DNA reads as TGTGCCAGCAGCTTAATCTCCCCCGGGGGCACTGAAGCTTTCTTT.